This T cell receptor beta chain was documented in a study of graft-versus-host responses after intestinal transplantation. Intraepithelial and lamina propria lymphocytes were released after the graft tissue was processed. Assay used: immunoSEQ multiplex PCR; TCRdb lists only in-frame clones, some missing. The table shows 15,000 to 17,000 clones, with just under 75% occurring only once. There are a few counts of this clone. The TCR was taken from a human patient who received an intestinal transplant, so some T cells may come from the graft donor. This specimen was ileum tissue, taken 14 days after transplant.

CDR3 DNA sequence: TGCGCCAGCAGCCAAGACAGAGACCGCACAGATACGCAGTATTTT. Its translation is CASSQDRDRTDTQYF. This chain joins TRBV4-1 and TRBJ2-3; D remains ambiguous. The CDR3 extends over 15 amino acids. Germline V lookup: CDR1 MGHRA, CDR2 YSYEKL. V was cut by 0 bases and J by 1 base, with 8 bases left in between.